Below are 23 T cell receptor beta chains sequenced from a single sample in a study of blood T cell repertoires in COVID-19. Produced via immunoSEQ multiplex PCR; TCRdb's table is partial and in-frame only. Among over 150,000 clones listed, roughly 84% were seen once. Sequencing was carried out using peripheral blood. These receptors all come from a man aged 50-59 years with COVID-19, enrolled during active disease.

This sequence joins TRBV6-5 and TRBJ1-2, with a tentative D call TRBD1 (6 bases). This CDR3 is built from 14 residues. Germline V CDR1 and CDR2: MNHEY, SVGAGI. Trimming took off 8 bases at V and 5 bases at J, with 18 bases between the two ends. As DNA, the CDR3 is TGTGCCAGCCACGGACAGACGGCCCCATATGGCTACACCTTC. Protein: CASHGQTAPYGYTF.

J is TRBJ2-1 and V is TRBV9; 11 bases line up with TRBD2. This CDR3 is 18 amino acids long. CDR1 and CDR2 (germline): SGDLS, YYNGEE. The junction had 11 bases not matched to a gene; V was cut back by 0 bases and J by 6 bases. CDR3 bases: TGTGCCAGCAGCGTAGCTCAACTAGCGGGGGTCTCCGGCAATGAGCAGTTCTTC. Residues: CASSVAQLAGVSGNEQFF.

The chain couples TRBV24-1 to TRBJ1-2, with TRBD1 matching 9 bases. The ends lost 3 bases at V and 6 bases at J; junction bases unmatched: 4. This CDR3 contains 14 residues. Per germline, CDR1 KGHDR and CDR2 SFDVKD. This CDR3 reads CATSDRTGVNGYTF. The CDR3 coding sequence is TGTGCCACCAGTGATAGGACAGGGGTTAATGGCTACACCTTC.

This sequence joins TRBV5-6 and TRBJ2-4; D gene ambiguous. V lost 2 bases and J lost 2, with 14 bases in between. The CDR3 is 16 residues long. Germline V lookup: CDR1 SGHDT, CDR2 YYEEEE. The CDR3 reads CASSFLSSRTKNIQYF. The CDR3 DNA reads TGTGCCAGCAGCTTTTTATCCTCCAGAACCAAAAACATTCAGTACTTC. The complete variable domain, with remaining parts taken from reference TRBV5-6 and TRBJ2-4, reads DAGVTQSPTHLIKTRGQQVTLRCSPKSGHDTVSWYQQALGQGPQFIFQYYEEEERQRGNFPDRFSGHQFPNYSSELNVNALLLGDSALYLCASSFLSSRTKNIQYFGAGTRLSVL.

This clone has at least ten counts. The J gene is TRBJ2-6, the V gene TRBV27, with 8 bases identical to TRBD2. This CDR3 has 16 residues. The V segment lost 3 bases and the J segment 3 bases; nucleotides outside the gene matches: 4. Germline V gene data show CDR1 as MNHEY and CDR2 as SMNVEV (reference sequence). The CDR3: CASSFSSGSGANVLTF. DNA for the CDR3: TGTGCCAGCAGTTTTTCGAGCGGGAGTGGGGCCAACGTCCTGACTTTC.

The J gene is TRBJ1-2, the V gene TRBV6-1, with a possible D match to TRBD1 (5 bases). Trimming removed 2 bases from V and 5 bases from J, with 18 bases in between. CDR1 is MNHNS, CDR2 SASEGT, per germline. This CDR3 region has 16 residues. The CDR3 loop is CASSEQGSRRLYGYTF. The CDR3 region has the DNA TGTGCCAGCAGTGAACAGGGATCGCGTCGGTTGTATGGCTACACCTTC.

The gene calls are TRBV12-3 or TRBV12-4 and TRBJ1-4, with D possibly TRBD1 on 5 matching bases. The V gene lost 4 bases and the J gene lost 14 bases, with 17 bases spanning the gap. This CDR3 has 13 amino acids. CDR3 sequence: CASSSLMTDSLFF. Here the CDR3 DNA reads TGTGCCAGCAGTTCCCTCATGACAGACTCCCTGTTTTTT.

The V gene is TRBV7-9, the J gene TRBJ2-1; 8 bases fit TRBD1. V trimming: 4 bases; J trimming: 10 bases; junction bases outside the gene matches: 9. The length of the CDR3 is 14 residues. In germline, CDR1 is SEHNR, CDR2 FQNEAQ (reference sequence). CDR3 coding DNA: TGTGCCAGCAGCTCGTTACAGGGGGTAGGGGAGCAGTTCTTC. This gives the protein CASSSLQGVGEQFF.

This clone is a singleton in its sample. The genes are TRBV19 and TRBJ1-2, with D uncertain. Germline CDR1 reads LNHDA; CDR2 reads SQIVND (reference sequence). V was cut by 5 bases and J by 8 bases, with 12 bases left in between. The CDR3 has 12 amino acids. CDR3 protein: CASSYGSGGYTF. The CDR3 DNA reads TGTGCCAGTAGTTACGGGAGCGGGGGCTACACCTTC.

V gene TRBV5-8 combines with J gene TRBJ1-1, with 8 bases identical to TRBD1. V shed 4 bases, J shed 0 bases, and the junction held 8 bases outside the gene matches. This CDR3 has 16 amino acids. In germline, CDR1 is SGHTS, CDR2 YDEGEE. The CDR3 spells CASSAATGVLNTEAFF. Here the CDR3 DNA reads TGTGCCAGCAGCGCGGCGACAGGGGTCCTGAACACTGAAGCTTTCTTT.

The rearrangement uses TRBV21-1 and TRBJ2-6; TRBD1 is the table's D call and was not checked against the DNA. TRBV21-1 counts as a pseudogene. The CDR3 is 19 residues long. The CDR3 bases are TGTGCCAGCAGCAAATACTACAGGGGCTCCAGCTCTGGGGCCAACGTCCTGACTTTC. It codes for CASSKYYRGSSSGANVLTF.

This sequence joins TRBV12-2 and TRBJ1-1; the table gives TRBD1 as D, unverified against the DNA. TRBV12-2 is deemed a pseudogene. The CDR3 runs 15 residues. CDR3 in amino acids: CASRLAGQGNTEAFF. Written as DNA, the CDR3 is TGTGCAAGTCGCTTAGCGGGGCAGGGGAACACTGAAGCTTTCTTT.

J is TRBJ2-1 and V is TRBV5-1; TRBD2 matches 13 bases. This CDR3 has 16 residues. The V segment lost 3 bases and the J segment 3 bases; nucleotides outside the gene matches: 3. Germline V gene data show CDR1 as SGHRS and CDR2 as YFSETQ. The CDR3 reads CASSSGLAGVYNEQFF. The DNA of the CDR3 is TGCGCCAGCAGCTCAGGACTAGCGGGGGTCTACAATGAGCAGTTCTTC.

CDR3 nucleotides: TGTGCCAGCTCACCAAGGGACAGCTATGGCTACACCTTC. Amino acids: CASSPRDSYGYTF. The chain has TRBV18 and TRBJ1-2; 7 bases are a match to TRBD1. Germline V CDR1 and CDR2: KGHSH, LQKENI. This CDR3 has 13 residues. With 2 bases clipped from V and 4 bases from J, the junction kept 1 base outside the gene matches.

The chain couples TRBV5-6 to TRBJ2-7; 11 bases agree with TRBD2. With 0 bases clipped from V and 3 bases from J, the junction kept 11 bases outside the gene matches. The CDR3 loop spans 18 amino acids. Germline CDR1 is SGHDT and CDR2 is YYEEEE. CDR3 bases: TGTGCCAGCAGCTTGGAAGCTAGCGGGGGGCCTCGGGGCTACGAGCAGTACTTC. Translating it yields CASSLEASGGPRGYEQYF.

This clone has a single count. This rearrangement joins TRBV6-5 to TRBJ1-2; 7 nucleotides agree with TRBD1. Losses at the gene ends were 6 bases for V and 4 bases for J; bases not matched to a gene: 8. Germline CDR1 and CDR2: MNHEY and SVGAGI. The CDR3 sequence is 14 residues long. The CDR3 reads CASRKTGPFYGYTF. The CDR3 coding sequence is TGTGCCAGCAGGAAGACAGGGCCTTTCTATGGCTACACCTTC.

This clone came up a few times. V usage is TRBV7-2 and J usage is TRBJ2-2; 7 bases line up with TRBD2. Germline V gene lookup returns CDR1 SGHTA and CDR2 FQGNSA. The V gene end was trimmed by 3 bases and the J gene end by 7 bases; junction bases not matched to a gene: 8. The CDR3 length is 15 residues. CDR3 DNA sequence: TGTGCCAGCAGCTTTCCAGCGGGGCAGGGCGGGGAGCTGTTTTTT. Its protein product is CASSFPAGQGGELFF.

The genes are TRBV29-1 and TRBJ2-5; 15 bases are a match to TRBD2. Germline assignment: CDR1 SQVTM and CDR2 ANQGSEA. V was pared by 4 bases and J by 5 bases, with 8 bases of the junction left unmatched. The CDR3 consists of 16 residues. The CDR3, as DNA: TGCAGCGTTGTTCTCGGACTAGCGGGAGGGCCCGAGACCCAGTACTTC. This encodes CSVVLGLAGGPETQYF.

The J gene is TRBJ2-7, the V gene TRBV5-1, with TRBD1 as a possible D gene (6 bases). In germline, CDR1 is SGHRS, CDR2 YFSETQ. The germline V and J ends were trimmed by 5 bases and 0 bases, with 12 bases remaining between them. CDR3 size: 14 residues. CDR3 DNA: TGCGCCAGCAGACAGGGCCCTATCTCCTACGAGCAGTACTTC. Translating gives CASRQGPISYEQYF.

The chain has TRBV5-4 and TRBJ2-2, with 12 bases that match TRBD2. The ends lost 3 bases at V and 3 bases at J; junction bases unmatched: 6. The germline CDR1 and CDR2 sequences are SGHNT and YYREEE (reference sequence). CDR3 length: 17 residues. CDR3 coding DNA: TGTGCCAGCAGCTCGGGGACTAGCGGGTCGGACACCGGGGAGCTGTTTTTT. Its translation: CASSSGTSGSDTGELFF.

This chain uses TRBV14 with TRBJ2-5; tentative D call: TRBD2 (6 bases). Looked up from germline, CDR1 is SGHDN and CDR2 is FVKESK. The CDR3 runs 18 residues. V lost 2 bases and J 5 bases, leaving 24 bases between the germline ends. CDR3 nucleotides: TGTGCCAGCAGCCAAATTCGATCGGGAGCGGTGGGCCTTGAGACCCAGTACTTC. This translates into CASSQIRSGAVGLETQYF.

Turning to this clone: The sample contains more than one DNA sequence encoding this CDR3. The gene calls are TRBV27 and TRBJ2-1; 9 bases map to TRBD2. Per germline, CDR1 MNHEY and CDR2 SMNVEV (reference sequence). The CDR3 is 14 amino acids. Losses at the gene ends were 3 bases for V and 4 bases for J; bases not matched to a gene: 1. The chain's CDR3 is CASSLREGYNEQFF. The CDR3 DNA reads TGTGCCAGCAGTTTGCGGGAGGGATACAATGAGCAGTTCTTC.

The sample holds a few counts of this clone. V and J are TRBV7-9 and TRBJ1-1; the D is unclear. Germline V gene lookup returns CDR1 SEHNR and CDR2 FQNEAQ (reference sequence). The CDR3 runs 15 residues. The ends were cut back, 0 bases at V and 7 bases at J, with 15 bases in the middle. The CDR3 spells CASSLAGRETGEAFF. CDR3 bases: TGTGCCAGCAGCTTAGCTGGGAGGGAAACGGGTGAAGCTTTCTTT.